Reported below is one T cell receptor beta chain. The antigen is not known. This record comes from a study of T cells in Graves' hyperthyroidism and ophthalmopathy. Findings and caveats of the study: Onset of ophthalmopathy came a median approximately 6 months after the model predicted it.

What was amplified from RNA transcripts were TCR beta CDR3 regions. A first-round RT-PCR of the TCR CDR3 used the HTBI primer set. TCRdb reprocessed the multiplex PCR reads via MiXCR and lists one record per CDR3 protein. Among some 360,000 distinct CDR3 sequences listed, around 18% were seen once. Together with thyroid ultrasound, orbital computed tomography, serum thyroxine and TRAb, clinical symptoms were used for diagnoses. The authors took PBMCs from 8.5 to 10 ml fresh peripheral blood. The V and J ends lost 6 bases and 4 bases respectively, with 15 bases between them. The germline V gene encodes CDR1 MNHNS and CDR2 SASEGT. This CDR3 region has 14 residues.

The V gene is TRBV6-1, the J gene TRBJ1-2; no clear D gene. This clonotype was obtained from a woman between 40 and 50 years old with Graves' ophthalmopathy. Source material: blood. The DNA for the CDR3 is TGTGCCAGCAGCCCCCCGACGGTGGGCTATGGCTACACCTTC. Translating it yields CASSPPTVGYGYTF.